What follows are 21 T cell receptor beta chains derived from one specimen sequenced in a study of shared clonotypes between healthy human individuals. Assay: immunoSEQ multiplex PCR; the TCRdb copy retains only in-frame clones and omits some. Of fewer than 600,000 clones listed, 79% are singletons. Sequences were obtained from PBMCs. The receptor set was obtained from a woman aged 40 to 50 in good health. Some clones in this sample may be carry-over from other donors' samples.

The gene calls are TRBV7-2 and TRBJ1-4; D not resolved. The germline V gene has CDR1 SGHTA and CDR2 FQGNSA. There are 16 residues in the CDR3. Trimming left V 5 bases short and J 0 bases short, with 13 bases between. The CDR3 DNA is TGTGCCAGCAGCCCGAGTCGGGCCACAACTAATGAAAAACTGTTTTTT. Encoded protein: CASSPSRATTNEKLFF.

This chain joins TRBV18 and TRBJ2-6; the D gene is possibly TRBD1 (5 bases). Per the germline V gene, CDR1 is KGHSH and CDR2 is LQKENI. The CDR3 sequence is 16 residues long. V dropped 1 base and J dropped 2 bases, with 9 bases sitting between them. The CDR3 loop is CASSPRSGPGANVLTF. The CDR3 region has the DNA TGTGCCAGCTCACCACGATCAGGGCCTGGGGCCAACGTCCTGACTTTC.

This sequence joins TRBV7-8 and TRBJ1-1; tentative D call: TRBD1 (6 bases). Germline V gives CDR1 SGHVS, CDR2 FQNEAQ. The CDR3 runs to 13 residues. Trimming removed 1 base from V and 8 bases from J, with 11 bases in between. Written as DNA, the CDR3 is TGTGCCAGCAGCTTAGGGGGGCGGGGAGAAGCTTTCTTT. It yields the protein CASSLGGRGEAFF.

The rearrangement links TRBV5-1 to TRBJ2-5; 8 bases align to TRBD2. Germline values: CDR1 SGHRS, CDR2 YFSETQ. V was clipped by 0 bases and J by 5 bases; unmatched bases: 3. This CDR3 spans 14 amino acids. The CDR3 sequence: CASSLEGLGETQYF. The CDR3 DNA is TGCGCCAGCAGCTTGGAGGGACTAGGGGAGACCCAGTACTTC.

This chain joins TRBV7-9 and TRBJ1-3, with D perhaps matching TRBD1 (6 bases). The V end was cut by 5 bases, the J end by 2 bases, with 13 bases between. The CDR3 is 15 residues long. Germline lookup yields CDR1 SEHNR and CDR2 FQNEAQ (reference sequence). The CDR3 DNA is TGTGCCAGCAGCCGAGTCAGGGGAACTGGAAACACCATATATTTT. This gives the protein CASSRVRGTGNTIYF. The full variable domain, its missing parts supplied by reference TRBV7-9 and TRBJ1-3, is DTGVSQNPRHKITKRGQNVTFRCDPISEHNRLYWYRQTLGQGPEFLTYFQNEAQLEKSRLLSDRFSAERPKGSFSTLEIQRTEQGDSAMYLCASSRVRGTGNTIYFGEGSWLTVV.

In DNA form, the CDR3 reads TGTGCCAGCAGCTTAGGGATTGGGCAAGAGACCCAGTACTTC. Protein: CASSLGIGQETQYF. This chain links TRBV11-3 with TRBJ2-5, with no clear D. Trimming pared 1 base from V and 2 bases from J, leaving 8 bases between. The CDR3 sequence is 14 residues long. Germline V gives CDR1 SGHNT, CDR2 YENEEA.

The sample holds one count of this clone. This chain connects TRBV27 to TRBJ2-7, with 8 bases lining up with TRBD2. Germline V CDR1 and CDR2: MNHEY, SMNVEV (reference sequence). The CDR3 is made up of 17 amino acids. Unmatched junction bases numbered 14, after V lost 2 bases and J lost 5 bases. The DNA for the CDR3 is TGTGCCAGCAGTTTACTACTAGCGGCGGCTCCCGAGGACGAGCAGTACTTC. Translating gives CASSLLLAAAPEDEQYF.

This clone occurred once. The rearrangement joins TRBV7-3 to TRBJ2-1, with D perhaps matching TRBD2 (6 bases). The CDR3 runs 16 residues. Germline CDR1 reads SGHTA; CDR2 reads FQGTGA. Trimming took 2 bases from V and 0 from J, leaving 11 bases between them. The CDR3 protein is CASSLQAGLSYNEQFF. In DNA, the CDR3 is TGTGCCAGCAGCTTACAGGCGGGACTCTCCTACAATGAGCAGTTCTTC.

The rearrangement uses TRBV13 and TRBJ2-5; D uncertain. This CDR3 is built from 18 residues. Trimming took 0 bases from V and 3 from J, leaving 20 bases between them. Per the germline V gene, CDR1 is PRHDT and CDR2 is FYEKMQ (reference sequence). The CDR3 loop reads CASSLGYFDGDSKETQYF. In DNA form, the CDR3 reads TGTGCCAGCAGCTTAGGGTACTTCGACGGAGACTCAAAAGAGACCCAGTACTTC.

Only a few counts were recorded for this clone. The V gene is TRBV7-2, the J gene TRBJ2-1; D not resolved. The CDR3 contains 13 residues. Germline V CDR1 and CDR2: SGHTA, FQGNSA. V gave up 5 bases and J gave up 7 bases, with 12 bases separating them. The CDR3 spells CASSPGPANEQFF. The CDR3 region has the DNA TGTGCCAGCAGCCCCGGGCCTGCGAATGAGCAGTTCTTC.

Of note for this clone: Different DNA sequences within this sample yield the same CDR3. This sequence joins TRBV28 and TRBJ1-2, with a weak D call TRBD1 (5 bases). The CDR3 runs 15 residues. CDR1 and CDR2 (germline): MDHEN, SYDVKM. Trimming removed 4 bases from V and 4 bases from J, with 16 bases in between. DNA of the CDR3: TGTGCCAGCAGTTCCCCCCGGGGGGGGGTCTATGGCTACACCTTC. Its protein product is CASSSPRGGVYGYTF.

This clone appeared once. CDR3 in amino acids: CASSLSRTGGGETQYF. Here the CDR3 DNA reads TGTGCCAGCAGCTTATCCAGGACAGGGGGCGGTGAGACCCAGTACTTC. The chain has TRBV7-2 and TRBJ2-5; TRBD1 matches 11 bases. Per the germline V gene, CDR1 is SGHTA and CDR2 is FQGNSA. The V gene end was trimmed by 2 bases and the J gene end by 5 bases; junction bases not matched to a gene: 7. This CDR3 is 16 amino acids long.

This sequence joins TRBV27 and TRBJ2-3; TRBD1 matches at 9 bases. Trimming at V came to 8 bases and at J to 4 bases, leaving 1 base not matched to a gene. The CDR3 contains 12 residues. Germline V lookup: CDR1 MNHEY, CDR2 SMNVEV (reference sequence). CDR3 residues: CASGQGPDTQYF. Written as DNA, the CDR3 is TGTGCCAGCGGACAGGGGCCAGATACGCAGTATTTT.

For this clone: The same CDR3 arises from other DNA sequences in this sample as well. The CDR3 loop is CASSPPAGIYEQYF. CDR3 DNA: TGTGCCAGCTCACCACCGGCAGGGATCTACGAGCAGTACTTC. The chain couples TRBV18 to TRBJ2-7; TRBD1 is a possible D gene (5 bases). Per germline, CDR1 KGHSH and CDR2 LQKENI. CDR3 length: 14 amino acids. Trimming took off 0 bases at V and 3 bases at J, with 9 bases between the two ends.

The chain links TRBV27 to TRBJ2-7, with TRBD1 matching 10 bases. V lost 6 bases and J lost 2; bases outside the gene matches: 7. CDR3 length equals 15 residues. The germline V gene encodes CDR1 MNHEY and CDR2 SMNVEV (reference sequence). The CDR3 reads CASSLTGTGAYEQYF. The DNA of the CDR3 is TGTGCCAGCAGCCTGACCGGGACAGGGGCCTACGAGCAGTACTTC.

This chain links TRBV21-1 with TRBJ2-6; the table's D call, TRBD1, has no DNA check behind it. TRBV21-1 is a documented pseudogene. The CDR3 sequence is 19 residues long. Written as DNA, the CDR3 is TGTGCCAGCAGCTCACGGGACAGGGGAGGACTATCTGGGGCCAACGTCCTGACTTTC. It is translated as CASSSRDRGGLSGANVLTF.

V is TRBV6-6 and J is TRBJ2-2; 10 bases are shared with TRBD2. Germline V gene data show CDR1 as MNHNY and CDR2 as SVGAGI (reference sequence). The CDR3 totals 15 residues. The V segment lost 5 bases and the J segment 4 bases; nucleotides outside the gene matches: 4. The CDR3 region has the DNA TGTGCCAGCAGTGGGACTAGCGCCTTCACCGGGGAGCTGTTTTTT. The encoded protein is CASSGTSAFTGELFF.

On this clone: Other DNA sequences in the sample encode the same CDR3. This sequence joins TRBV27 and TRBJ2-5, with D possibly called TRBD1 or TRBD2 (5 bases each). The CDR3 runs to 11 residues. V was clipped by 4 bases and J by 5 bases, with 5 bases between them. CDR1 and CDR2 (germline): MNHEY, SMNVEV (reference sequence). In DNA form, the CDR3 reads TGTGCCAGCAGTTGGGGGGAGACCCAGTACTTC. Its protein product is CASSWGETQYF.

This clone has just one count. The V gene is TRBV5-5, the J gene TRBJ1-3; D gene uncertain. Trimming took off 4 bases at V and 4 bases at J, with 15 bases between the two ends. CDR3 length: 15 amino acids. Germline CDR1 reads SGHKS; CDR2 reads YYEKEE (reference sequence). CDR3 nucleotide sequence: TGTGCCAGCAGCGCCAGATGGAGCTCCGGAAACACCATATATTTT. It encodes CASSARWSSGNTIYF.

The chain uses TRBV19 and TRBJ2-7, with D possibly being TRBD1 (8 bases). The V gene lost 6 bases and the J gene lost 7 bases, with 28 bases spanning the gap. This CDR3 has 17 amino acids. CDR1 and CDR2 (germline): LNHDA, SQIVND (reference sequence). The DNA of the CDR3 is TGTGCCAGTAGCAAAGGACAGGGAGGGAGATCGTATGGAGAGCAGTACTTC. It specifies CASSKGQGGRSYGEQYF.

The chain carries TRBV2 and TRBJ1-3; no firm D call. V was shortened by 2 bases and J by 15 bases, with 14 bases between the two germline ends. CDR1 and CDR2 (germline): SNHLY, FYNNEI. This CDR3 contains 12 residues. CDR3 sequence (DNA): TGTGCCAGCAGTGAAAGGAGCGGCGTAGGATATTTT. Its translation is CASSERSGVGYF.